These 20 T cell receptor beta chains were sequenced from one sample in a study of blood T cell repertoires in COVID-19. The data were produced by immunoSEQ multiplex PCR, yet TCRdb's version contains in-frame clones alone and is incomplete. The sample consists of 200,000 to 250,000 clones, over 90% of them appearing once. Sequenced input: peripheral blood. The receptors here all came from a man aged 25-45 years with COVID-19, enrolled during active disease.

The chain carries TRBV9 and TRBJ1-6, with 8 bases lining up with TRBD1. The CDR3 spans 15 residues. Trimming at V came to 3 bases and at J to 10 bases, leaving 9 bases not matched to a gene. The germline gives CDR1 SGDLS, CDR2 YYNGEE. CDR3: CASSETGGAGSPLHF. In DNA form, the CDR3 reads TGTGCCAGCAGCGAAACAGGGGGTGCGGGGTCACCCCTCCACTTT. The full variable domain, completed using reference TRBV9 and TRBJ1-6, is DSGVTQTPKHLITATGQRVTLRCSPRSGDLSVYWYQQSLDQGLQFLIQYYNGEERAKGNILERFSAQQFPDLHSELNLSSLELGDSALYFCASSETGGAGSPLHFGNGTRLTVT.

The CDR3 sequence is CASRQDRETEAFF. The DNA for the CDR3 is TGTGCCAGCAGACAGGACAGGGAGACTGAAGCTTTCTTT. The chain combines TRBV7-6 with TRBJ1-1; TRBD1 agrees at 8 bases. Germline values: CDR1 SGHVS, CDR2 FNYEAQ. After removal of 6 bases from V and 5 bases from J, the junction contained 5 bases not matched to a gene. The CDR3 is 13 amino acids.

The V gene is TRBV3-1 (or the pseudogene TRBV3-2), the J gene TRBJ2-7; D gene unclear. Germline V lookup: CDR1 LGHDT, CDR2 YNNKEL (reference sequence). Trimming cost V 1 base and J 6 bases, with 4 bases left between them. The CDR3 is 11 amino acids. The CDR3 sequence: CASSQASEQYF. CDR3 nucleotides: TGTGCCAGCAGCCAAGCCTCCGAGCAGTACTTC.

A note on this clone: At one end, the junction sequence differs from germline, possibly due to a read error. The chain combines TRBV4-1 with TRBJ1-2; 11 bases match TRBD1. Germline CDR1 reads MGHRA; CDR2 reads YSYEKL. This CDR3 region has 14 residues. The CDR3: CASSQTGQGGYSSF. CDR3 DNA sequence: TGCGCCAGCAGCCAAACGGGACAGGGGGGTTATAGCTCCTTC.

The sample holds one count of this clone. The V and J genes are TRBV4-2 and TRBJ1-2, with D perhaps matching TRBD1 (5 bases). The germline V gene has CDR1 LGHNA and CDR2 YNFKEQ. V lost 0 bases, J lost 5 bases, and 16 bases lay in between. This CDR3 region has 16 residues. CDR3 DNA: TGTGCCAGCAGCCAAGATGTAAGGGGCTTAGATTATGGCTACACCTTC. As protein: CASSQDVRGLDYGYTF.

The chain joins TRBV5-1 to TRBJ1-1; D gene ambiguous. This CDR3 contains 14 residues. Germline V gene lookup returns CDR1 SGHRS and CDR2 YFSETQ. The ends were cut back, 4 bases at V and 1 base at J, with 11 bases in the middle. The CDR3 DNA reads as TGCGCCAGCAGCCAGGACTCCTCGAACACTGAAGCTTTCTTT. It translates to CASSQDSSNTEAFF.

CDR3 region: CASSEHERGNTDTQYF. In nucleotides, the CDR3 is TGTGCCAGCAGTGAACACGAGCGGGGGAACACAGATACGCAGTATTTT. V and J are TRBV6-1 and TRBJ2-3; 8 nucleotides agree with TRBD2. The CDR3 is 16 residues long. Germline V CDR1 and CDR2: MNHNS, SASEGT. J was trimmed by 2 bases and V by 2 bases; bases with no gene match: 6.

The chain joins TRBV19 to TRBJ1-3, with D perhaps matching TRBD1 (5 bases). CDR1 and CDR2 from the germline V gene are LNHDA and SQIVND (reference sequence). This CDR3 contains 16 residues. The V end lost 4 bases, the J end lost 0 bases, and 13 bases lay between the germline ends. DNA for the CDR3: TGTGCCAGTAGTACGCGACAGAGATCCTCTGGAAACACCATATATTTT. The encoded protein is CASSTRQRSSGNTIYF.

This chain joins TRBV2 and TRBJ2-3; 10 nucleotides line up with TRBD1. Germline CDR1 reads SNHLY; CDR2 reads FYNNEI. The length of the CDR3 is 16 residues. V was clipped by 6 bases and J by 8 bases; unmatched bases: 14. The DNA of the CDR3 is TGTGCCAGCAGACCTCGGGGCGGACAGGGGGGTGGTACGCAGTATTTT. Translated: CASRPRGGQGGGTQYF. The full variable domain, completed using reference TRBV2 and TRBJ2-3, is EPEVTQTPSHQVTQMGQEVILRCVPISNHLYFYWYRQILGQKVEFLVSFYNNEISEKSEIFDDQFSVERPDGSNFTLKIRSTKLEDSAMYFCASRPRGGQGGGTQYFGPGTRLTVL.

This clone was detected a few times. The chain combines TRBV2 with TRBJ2-7, with D maybe TRBD1 (5 bases). V was trimmed by 5 bases and J by 1 base, leaving 9 bases between them. The germline V gene encodes CDR1 SNHLY and CDR2 FYNNEI. The CDR3 consists of 13 residues. CDR3 DNA sequence: TGTGCCAGCAGTTCAGACAGTTCCTACGAGCAGTACTTC. Translated, it gives CASSSDSSYEQYF.

V gene TRBV25-1 combines with J gene TRBJ2-1, with TRBD1 identical over 8 bases. The CDR3 runs to 14 residues. V shed 4 bases, J shed 4 bases, and the junction held 3 bases outside the gene matches. Germline CDR1 and CDR2: MGHDK and SYGVNS. The CDR3 DNA follows: TGTGCCAGCAGTGCCAGGGGGCAATACAATGAGCAGTTCTTC. Protein product: CASSARGQYNEQFF.

The gene calls are TRBV2 and TRBJ2-2; the match to TRBD2 covers 12 bases. The CDR3 is 17 amino acids. Germline-derived CDR1 and CDR2 are SNHLY and FYNNEI. Germline trimming cut 3 bases from V and 5 bases from J; bases unmatched to any gene: 7. The CDR3 is CASSDSLAGGRTGELFF. Here the CDR3 DNA reads TGTGCCAGCAGTGATTCCCTAGCGGGGGGGCGTACCGGGGAGCTGTTTTTT.

The V gene is TRBV15, the J gene TRBJ1-2; TRBD1 matches 8 bases. CDR3 length: 15 amino acids. V was clipped by 5 bases and J by 7 bases; unmatched bases: 12. Germline V gene data show CDR1 as LNHNV and CDR2 as YYDKDF (reference sequence). CDR3: CATSGARTGFGGYTF. CDR3 nucleotide sequence: TGTGCCACCAGCGGGGCCCGGACAGGGTTCGGTGGCTACACCTTC.

This clone was detected only a few times. The genes are TRBV19 and TRBJ2-5; TRBD1 aligns across 8 bases. Looked up from germline, CDR1 is LNHDA and CDR2 is SQIVND (reference sequence). The V segment lost 3 bases and the J segment 5 bases; nucleotides outside the gene matches: 14. The CDR3 runs 17 residues. DNA of the CDR3: TGTGCCAGTAGTATCCGGCAGGGGGCTGGTATACCTGAGACCCAGTACTTC. Its translation: CASSIRQGAGIPETQYF.

J is TRBJ1-3 and V is TRBV7-6; 7 bases map to TRBD1. Germline V gene sequence: CDR1 SGHVS, CDR2 FNYEAQ. V was pared by 5 bases and J by 0 bases, with 7 bases of the junction left unmatched. The CDR3 is made up of 16 amino acids. Here the CDR3 reads CASSQGQAYSGNTIYF. The CDR3 DNA reads TGTGCCAGCAGCCAAGGACAGGCGTACTCTGGAAACACCATATATTTT.

The chain recombines TRBV5-4 with TRBJ2-3, with 7 bases lining up with TRBD1. In germline, CDR1 is SGHNT, CDR2 YYREEE (reference sequence). This CDR3 has 14 residues. Trimming cost V 1 base and J 3 bases; bases outside gene matches: 2. The CDR3 region has the DNA TGTGCCAGCAGCTTGCAGGGGGTGACAGATACGCAGTATTTT. It yields the protein CASSLQGVTDTQYF.

The rearrangement links TRBV9 to TRBJ2-5; 10 bases are a match to TRBD2. CDR1 and CDR2 from the germline V gene are SGDLS and YYNGEE. J gave up 5 bases and V 0 bases, and 7 bases lay outside the gene matches. This CDR3 comprises 16 residues. This CDR3 is CASSVDVAGGSETQYF. CDR3 bases: TGTGCCAGCAGCGTAGATGTAGCGGGGGGCAGTGAGACCCAGTACTTC.

To note about this clone: The junction departs from the called germline gene at one end, perhaps through a read error. V and J are TRBV27 and TRBJ1-1; no clear D. This CDR3 comprises 13 residues. Germline V CDR1 and CDR2: MNHEY, SMNVEV (reference sequence). The chain's CDR3 is CASSLSFNSEAFF. CDR3 sequence (DNA): TGTGCCAGCAGTTTAAGTTTCAACAGTGAAGCTTTCTTT.

This chain links TRBV27 with TRBJ2-1; D remains unclear. Germline V gene lookup returns CDR1 MNHEY and CDR2 SMNVEV (reference sequence). The CDR3 is 13 residues long. Trimming stripped 6 bases from V and 4 bases from J, with 10 bases between. DNA for the CDR3: TGTGCCAGCAGAGCGACGGTGTACAATGAGCAGTTCTTC. Protein product: CASRATVYNEQFF.

V usage is TRBV6-5 and J usage is TRBJ1-3, with D hard to call. Trimming pared 7 bases from V and 1 base from J, leaving 11 bases between. In germline, CDR1 is MNHEY, CDR2 SVGAGI. This CDR3 is 14 amino acids long. CDR3 DNA: TGTGCCAGCATTTGGAGTGGTTCTGGAAACACCATATATTTT. This translates into CASIWSGSGNTIYF.